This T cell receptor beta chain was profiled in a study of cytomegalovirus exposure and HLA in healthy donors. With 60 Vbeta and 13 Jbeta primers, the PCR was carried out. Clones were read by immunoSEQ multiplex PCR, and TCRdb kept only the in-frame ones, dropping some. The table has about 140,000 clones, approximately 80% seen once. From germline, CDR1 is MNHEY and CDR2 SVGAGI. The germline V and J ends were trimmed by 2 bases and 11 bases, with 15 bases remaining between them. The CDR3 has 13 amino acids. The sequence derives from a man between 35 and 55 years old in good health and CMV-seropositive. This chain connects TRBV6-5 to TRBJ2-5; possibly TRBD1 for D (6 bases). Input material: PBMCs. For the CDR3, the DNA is TGTGCCAGCAGTTACGGTGGGGGCAGGGAGCAGTACTTC. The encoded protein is CASSYGGGREQYF.